The next 19 T cell receptor beta chains were all read from a single sample in a study of T cell clonality in common variable immunodeficiency. Findings of the study overall: Common variable immunodeficiency TCR beta sequences reportedly had fewer deletions and N-nucleotide insertions.

Their target antigens are unknown. Clones were read by immunoSEQ multiplex PCR, and TCRdb kept only the in-frame ones, dropping some. Singletons are absent from the sample, which has tens of thousands of clones. Sequencing input: peripheral blood mononuclear cells. The source is a human donor with common variable immunodeficiency.

This clone was detected ten times or more. The DNA ends 3 residues before the CDR3 does, and the rest of the CDR3 is filled in from the germline J gene. This chain links TRBV20-1 with TRBJ1-4; D gene uncertain. The CDR3 is 15 amino acids. Deletions cut 3 bases from V and 6 bases from J, with 17 bases between. Germline-derived CDR1 and CDR2 are DFQATT and SNEGSKA (reference sequence). The covered CDR3 bases are TGCAGTGCTAGTGGTTTGGGCACAGAGGATGAAAAA. It is translated as CSASGLGTEDEK. The complete CDR3 reads CSASGLGTEDEKLFF.

Concerning this clone itself: The read finishes 3 residues shy of the CDR3 end, and the germline J gene is used to complete it. The chain is built from TRBV6-1 and TRBJ2-7, with D unclear. Germline V gene data show CDR1 as MNHNS and CDR2 as SASEGT. V shed 3 bases and J shed 1 base, with 4 bases lying between them. This CDR3 has 12 residues. Incomplete CDR3 DNA: TGTGCCAGCAGTGAGCAGTCCTACGAG. Encoded protein: CASSEQSYE. The CDR3 in full is CASSEQSYEQYF.

This clone was counted a few times. The CDR3 end lies 3 residues beyond the end of the read and is filled in from the germline J gene. The rearrangement uses TRBV6-2 or TRBV6-3 and TRBJ2-3; 10 bases align to TRBD2. This CDR3 is built from 16 residues. V gave up 6 bases and J gave up 2 bases; unmatched junction bases: 8. From germline, CDR1 is MNHEY and CDR2 SVGEGT. The sequenced part of the CDR3 DNA is TGTGCCAGCAGCGCTACTAGCGGGGATTTCACAGATACG. It specifies CASSATSGDFTDT. The full-length CDR3 reads as CASSATSGDFTDTQYF.

The table lists this clone with a few counts. Read coverage stops 3 residues before the CDR3 terminus; the germline J gene supplies the remainder. The V call is TRBV7-3, the J call TRBJ1-1, with 8 bases matching TRBD1. CDR3 length equals 14 residues. V lost 3 bases, J lost 5 bases, and 5 bases stayed unmatched. Per the germline V gene, CDR1 is SGHTA and CDR2 is FQGTGA. The part of the CDR3 DNA that was read is TGTGCCAGCAGCTTCGGACAGGGAGGAACTGAA. This gives the protein CASSFGQGGTE. The CDR3, in full, reads CASSFGQGGTEAFF.

On this clone: The sequence runs out 3 residues before the end of the CDR3; the remainder is reconstructed from the germline J gene. V is TRBV18 and J is TRBJ1-1; 9 bases agree with TRBD1. Germline CDR1 reads KGHSH; CDR2 reads LQKENI. The CDR3 length is 17 residues. J was trimmed by 5 bases and V by 4 bases; bases with no gene match: 14. The CDR3 sequence is CASSLRRRQGVETEAFF. The sequenced part of the CDR3 DNA is TGTGCCAGCTCACTCCGTAGGAGACAGGGGGTTGAGACTGAA.

This clone was found many times. The CDR3 end lies 3 residues beyond the end of the read and is filled in from the germline J gene. The chain recombines TRBV14 with TRBJ1-2; TRBD1 might be the D (6 bases). This CDR3 has 13 amino acids. V was pared by 4 bases and J by 4 bases, with 10 bases between. The germline V gene has CDR1 SGHDN and CDR2 FVKESK. Incomplete CDR3 DNA: TGTGCCAGCAGCCCAGGACAGTCCTATGGC. Protein product: CASSPGQSYG. The full CDR3 sequence reads CASSPGQSYGYTF.

This clone came up a few times. From the germline J gene comes the end of the CDR3, since the read stops 3 residues before it. V and J are TRBV2 and TRBJ2-5; 10 nucleotides align to TRBD2. J lost 7 bases, V lost 7 bases, and 15 bases had no gene match. The germline V gene has CDR1 SNHLY and CDR2 FYNNEI. This CDR3 spans 16 amino acids. The CDR3 sequence: CASNPPLAGASGTQYF. The CDR3 bases that were read are TGTGCCAGCAATCCACCCCTAGCGGGGGCCTCGGGGACC.

Worth noting for this clone: The read ends 3 residues shy of where the CDR3 ends; the end is completed using the germline J gene. This sequence joins TRBV5-1 and TRBJ1-1; D not resolved. The CDR3 spans 13 residues. The ends were cut back, 2 bases at V and 1 base at J, with 6 bases in the middle. Germline CDR1 is SGHRS and CDR2 is YFSETQ. The CDR3 bases that were read are TGCGCCAGCAGCTTTCAGGAGAACACTGAA. Protein sequence: CASSFQENTE. The whole CDR3 sequence is CASSFQENTEAFF.

By its share, this clone is medium-sized. The missing CDR3 end, 3 residues past where the read stops, is filled in from the germline J gene. This rearrangement joins TRBV29-1 to TRBJ1-2; D is perhaps TRBD1 (5 bases). This CDR3 is 12 amino acids long. Per the germline V gene, CDR1 is SQVTM and CDR2 is ANQGSEA. Between the trimmed V and J ends, which lost 1 base and 3 bases, there was a span of 6 bases. CDR3 DNA, as far as it was read: TGCAGCGTTGAAGGGGGCTACTATGGC. The encoded protein is CSVEGGYYG. The CDR3 as a whole reads CSVEGGYYGYTF.

A few counts support this clone. The CDR3 end lies 3 residues beyond the end of the read and is filled in from the germline J gene. The chain is built from TRBV7-9 and TRBJ1-1; TRBD1 is a possible D gene (5 bases). Germline CDR1 and CDR2: SEHNR and FQNEAQ (reference sequence). V was shortened by 4 bases and J by 7 bases, with 16 bases between the two germline ends. The CDR3 sequence is 14 residues long. This CDR3 reads CASSYLPGDYEAFF. The sequenced part of the CDR3 DNA is TGTGCCAGCAGCTACCTACCCGGGGACTATGAA.

This clone came up a few times. The read terminates 3 residues before the CDR3 end, so the remaining end is supplied by the germline J gene. The rearrangement links TRBV30 to TRBJ1-2, with D possibly TRBD1 on 5 matching bases. V gave up 7 bases and J gave up 5 bases, with 17 bases separating them. CDR1 and CDR2 (germline): GTSNPN, SVGIG (reference sequence). This CDR3 is 13 amino acids long. CDR3 loop: CASGPFGGYGYTF. The CDR3 bases that were read are TGTGCCTCGGGTCCCTTCGGGGGATATGGC.

This clone was seen more than once but under ten times. The read halts 3 residues ahead of the CDR3 end, with the missing end drawn from the germline J gene. The gene calls are TRBV19 and TRBJ1-6; 7 bases agree with TRBD1. Germline CDR1 is LNHDA and CDR2 is SQIVND (reference sequence). The trim removed 5 bases at V and 7 bases at J, leaving 5 bases unmatched. The CDR3 is made up of 14 amino acids. The CDR3 reads CASSQDRDNSPLHF. The covered CDR3 bases are TGTGCCAGTAGTCAAGACAGGGACAATTCACCC.

This clone was counted ten times or more. The sequence runs out 3 residues before the end of the CDR3; the remainder is reconstructed from the germline J gene. The rearrangement links TRBV5-6 to TRBJ2-4; D is unresolved. The CDR3 is made up of 14 amino acids. Trimming took 1 base from V and 1 from J, leaving 6 bases between them. Germline V gene sequence: CDR1 SGHDT, CDR2 YYEEEE. The CDR3 is CASSLWAAKNIQYF. The CDR3 DNA, read in part, is TGTGCCAGCAGCTTGTGGGCGGCCAAAAACATT.

In its sample, this clone was seen a few times. The sequenced fragment ends 3 residues before the CDR3 boundary, so the rest is inferred from the germline J gene. The V call is TRBV30, the J call TRBJ1-2; 8 bases are a match to TRBD1. Germline assignment: CDR1 GTSNPN and CDR2 SVGIG (reference sequence). V was pared by 3 bases and J by 4 bases, with 13 bases of the junction left unmatched. The CDR3 is made up of 16 amino acids. The part of the CDR3 DNA that was read is TGTGCCTGGAGGAAATCGTGGACAGGGCCAACCTATGGC. It specifies CAWRKSWTGPTYG. The full-length CDR3 reads as CAWRKSWTGPTYGYTF.

As for this clone: The read terminates 3 residues before the CDR3 end, so the remaining end is supplied by the germline J gene. This chain links TRBV19 with TRBJ1-5, with a possible D match to TRBD1 (6 bases). Trimming stripped 4 bases from V and 6 bases from J, with 19 bases between. Looked up from germline, CDR1 is LNHDA and CDR2 is SQIVND (reference sequence). The CDR3 extends over 16 amino acids. Incomplete CDR3 DNA: TGTGCCAGTAGTAGGCCGGGTGGGGGCGGGAGTCAGCCC. Protein: CASSRPGGGGSQP. The whole CDR3 is CASSRPGGGGSQPQHF.

Note on this clone: The read is 3 residues too short to cover the CDR3 end, so that end is filled in from the germline J gene. The V call is TRBV6-2 or TRBV6-3, the J call TRBJ1-5; D is undetermined. Germline loops: CDR1 MNHEY, CDR2 SVGEGT. The CDR3 is 13 amino acids. V was pared by 6 bases and J by 2 bases, with 8 bases between. The sequenced part of the CDR3 DNA is TGTGCCAGCAGGGGCGTCGGCAATCAGCCC. It specifies CASRGVGNQP. The entire CDR3 protein is CASRGVGNQPQHF.

In this sample, this clone turned up many times. CDR3 loop: CASTYDTSYNEQFF. The DNA read from the CDR3 is TGTGCCAGCACCTACGACACTTCCTACAATGAG. The chain carries TRBV7-2 and TRBJ2-1; D not certain. Read coverage stops 3 residues before the CDR3 terminus; the germline J gene supplies the remainder. V lost 7 bases to trimming and J lost 1 base, with 11 bases between them. Germline CDR1 reads SGHTA; CDR2 reads FQGNSA. This CDR3 contains 14 residues.

This clone has a count of ten or more. The read ends 3 residues before the CDR3 terminus; that terminus is restored from the germline J gene. The chain combines TRBV18 with TRBJ1-2; TRBD1 aligns across 8 bases. The CDR3 loop spans 16 amino acids. J lost 4 bases, V lost 3 bases, and 10 bases had no gene match. Germline values: CDR1 KGHSH, CDR2 LQKENI. CDR3 residues: CASSPQGAMAGYGYTF. The covered CDR3 bases are TGTGCCAGCTCACCCCAGGGGGCGATGGCAGGCTATGGC.

Note on this clone: The CDR3 end lies 3 residues beyond the end of the read and is filled in from the germline J gene. The chain recombines TRBV18 with TRBJ1-2; the match to TRBD1 covers 7 bases. CDR3 size: 14 residues. CDR1 KGHSH and CDR2 LQKENI come from the germline V gene. The junction had 5 bases not matched to a gene; V was cut back by 3 bases and J by 4 bases. CDR3 protein: CASSPGRDSYGYTF. The part of the CDR3 DNA that was read is TGTGCCAGCTCACCTGGACGGGACAGCTATGGC.